This TCR beta chain was captured in a study of T-cell memory formation after mild COVID-19 (dated by TCRdb to the early 2020s). About the study as a whole: Most TCR sequence clusters were specific to one of the two donors. In a couple of donors, T-cell clones that expanded and contracted after mild COVID-19 were tracked by sequencing TCRalpha and TCRbeta repertoires over time. The cohort was made up of two young adult volunteers, one female and one male, who were previously healthy.

Turning to this clonotype: Its antigen target is currently unknown. No base-level quality is on record; no much larger clone is a single base apart.

The CDR3 starts with the cysteine, ends with the phenylalanine, and has 17 residues. Only the CDR3 part of the read is kept: 51 bases, read in frame from the first base. The junction shows trimming of 0 bases on V and 4 bases on J, plus 18 bases between the germline ends. Reading the germline V gene gives CDR1 ENHRY and CDR2 SYGVKD. PBMCs were isolated by Ficoll-Paque density gradient centrifugation. What the authors observed across the whole study: Contracting CD4+ clones were located mainly in the CM and EM memory subsets, whereas CD8+ clones were found to be enriched in EMRA. The detection of some responding clones in pre-infection memory suggests that pre-existing cross-reactive memory T cells joined the SARS-CoV-2 response. Clones contracting from day 15 to 85 had balanced CD4/CD8 phenotypes, while a second wave expanding from day 15 to 37 was biased towards CD4+. The study included only a couple of mild cases, and larger cohorts that include severe cases with pre-infection samples were judged to be necessary. The second-wave clones that peaked on day 37 were not confirmed to be SARS-CoV-2 specific.

The sequencer was an Illumina NovaSeq 6000. Using 5'RACE with constant-segment primers, TCRalpha and TCRbeta cDNA libraries were constructed, with sample barcodes and unique molecular identifiers added in the process. Trizol reagent was used to extract RNA from every sample. The libraries were amplified in two PCR steps, and the second step added a second sample barcode and Illumina TruSeq adapters. The libraries were sequenced on an Illumina NovaSeq using 2 x 150 bp paired-end reads. From the authors' description of their analysis: With migec v1.2.7, reads were demultiplexed and then collapsed into UMI-guided consensus sequences. With mixcr v2.1.11, UMI consensuses were aligned to TRA and TRB V and J templates and assembled into clonotypes. A clonotype was counted as expanded or contracted only if both edgeR and NoisET called the change significant, with noise models trained on biological replicates. For edgeR calls, a false discovery rate-adjusted p below 0.01 and a log2 fold-change threshold of 1 were applied. As an exploratory analysis of dynamics, max-normalized trajectories of the 1000 most abundant clonotypes were examined by PCA with hierarchical clustering. The CD4 or CD8 phenotype of responding clones was assigned using the separately sequenced CD4+ and CD8+ repertoires. TCRdb redid the processing of the public reads, applying fastp at Q25 and MiXCR, and retained in-frame beta chains. For every CDR3 protein sequence, its rows merge into one entry that carries the most common genes and DNA. The V and J calls were not made by the authors but by TCRdb's processing. The sample table records tens of thousands of distinct CDR3 sequences; more than 15% of these occur just once. The top ten clones comprise more than 1.3% of the sample.

Sample: PBMCs or a T cell subset sorted from them (not recorded which). The receptor was isolated from an adult who had mild COVID-19 (a few samples of this study predate the infection). The sample titles of this study are shuffled in the database, so cell type and time point are left out. The V gene is TRBV10-3 and the J gene is TRBJ2-5; TRBD1 is possibly the D segment (5 matching bases). The CDR3 sequence is CAISESISVGPRETQYF. The nucleotide sequence is TGTGCCATCAGTGAGTCGATCTCGGTGGGGCCCCGAGAGACCCAGTACTTC.